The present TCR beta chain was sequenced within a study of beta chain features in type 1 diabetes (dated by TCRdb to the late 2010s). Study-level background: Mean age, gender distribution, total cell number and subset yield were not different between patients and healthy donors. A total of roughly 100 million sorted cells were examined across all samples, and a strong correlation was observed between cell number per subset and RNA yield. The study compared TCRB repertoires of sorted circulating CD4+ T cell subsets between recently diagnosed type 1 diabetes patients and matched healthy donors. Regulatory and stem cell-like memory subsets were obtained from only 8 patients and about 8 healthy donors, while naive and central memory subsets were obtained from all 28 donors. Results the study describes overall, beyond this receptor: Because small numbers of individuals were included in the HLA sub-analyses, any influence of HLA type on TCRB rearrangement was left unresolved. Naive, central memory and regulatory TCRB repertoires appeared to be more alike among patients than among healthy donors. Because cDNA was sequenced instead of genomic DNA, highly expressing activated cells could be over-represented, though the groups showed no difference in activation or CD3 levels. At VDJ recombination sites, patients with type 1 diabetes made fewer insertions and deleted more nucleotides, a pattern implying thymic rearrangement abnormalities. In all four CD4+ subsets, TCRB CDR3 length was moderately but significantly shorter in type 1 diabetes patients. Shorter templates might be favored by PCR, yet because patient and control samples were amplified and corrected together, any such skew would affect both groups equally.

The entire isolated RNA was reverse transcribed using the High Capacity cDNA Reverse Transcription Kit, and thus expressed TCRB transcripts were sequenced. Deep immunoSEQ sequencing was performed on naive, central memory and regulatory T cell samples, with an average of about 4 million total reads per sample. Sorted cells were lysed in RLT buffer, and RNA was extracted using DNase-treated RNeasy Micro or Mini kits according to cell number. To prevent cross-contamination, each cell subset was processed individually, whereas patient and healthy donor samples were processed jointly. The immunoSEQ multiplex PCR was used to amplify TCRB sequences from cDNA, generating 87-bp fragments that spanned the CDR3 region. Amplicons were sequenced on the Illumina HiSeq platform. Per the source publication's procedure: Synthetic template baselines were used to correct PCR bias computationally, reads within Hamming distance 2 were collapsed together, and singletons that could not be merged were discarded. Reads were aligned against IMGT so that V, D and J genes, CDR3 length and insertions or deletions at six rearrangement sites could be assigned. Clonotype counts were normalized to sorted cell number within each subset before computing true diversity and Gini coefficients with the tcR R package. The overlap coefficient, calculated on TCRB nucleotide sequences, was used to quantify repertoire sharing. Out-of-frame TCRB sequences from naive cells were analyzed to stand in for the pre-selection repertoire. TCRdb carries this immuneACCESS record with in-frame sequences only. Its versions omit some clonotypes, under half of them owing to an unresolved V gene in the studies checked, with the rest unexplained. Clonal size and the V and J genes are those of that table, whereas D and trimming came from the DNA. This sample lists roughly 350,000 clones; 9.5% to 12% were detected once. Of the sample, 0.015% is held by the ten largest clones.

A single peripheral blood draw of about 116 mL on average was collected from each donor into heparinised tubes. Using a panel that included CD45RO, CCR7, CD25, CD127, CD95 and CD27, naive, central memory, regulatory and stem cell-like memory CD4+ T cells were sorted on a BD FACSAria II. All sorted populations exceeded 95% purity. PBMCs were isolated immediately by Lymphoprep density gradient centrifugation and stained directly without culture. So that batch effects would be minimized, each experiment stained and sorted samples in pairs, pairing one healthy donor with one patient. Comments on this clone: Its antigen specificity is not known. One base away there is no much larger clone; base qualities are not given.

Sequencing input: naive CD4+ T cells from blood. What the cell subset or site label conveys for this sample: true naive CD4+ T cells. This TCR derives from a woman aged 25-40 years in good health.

The CDR3: CASSQGAGTGRNEQFF. The sequenced DNA is TGCGCCAGCAGCCAAGGAGCCGGGACTGGAAGAAATGAGCAGTTCTTC. The chain joins TRBV4-3 to TRBJ2-1; matching of 6 bases hints at TRBD2 as the D gene. The V end loses 1 base and the J end loses 7 bases, and a stretch of 17 bases separates them. The CDR3 has 16 amino acids, counting the end cysteine and phenylalanine. The read is trimmed to its CDR3 DNA, 48 bases read in frame from base 1. From the germline V gene, CDR1 is LGHNA and CDR2 is YSLEER.